The 2 T cell receptor beta chains below all came from one sample that was sequenced in a study of blood T cell repertoires in COVID-19. Method: immunoSEQ multiplex PCR; TCRdb's copy keeps in-frame clones and lacks some. This table holds roughly 230,000 clones, about 85% found once. Material: PBMCs or T cells enriched from blood (not recorded which). These receptors came from a woman aged 50 to 65 who had been exposed to COVID-19.

This clone was detected a few times. The chain combines TRBV11-2 with TRBJ2-1; the D is unclear. The CDR3 is 14 residues long. Trimming stripped 1 base from V and 7 bases from J, with 11 bases between. Germline V gene lookup returns CDR1 SGHAT and CDR2 FQNNGV. CDR3 sequence reads: CASSLGFADNEQFF. Here the CDR3 DNA reads TGTGCCAGCAGCTTAGGATTTGCGGATAATGAGCAGTTCTTC.

There are many counts of this clone. This chain links TRBV7-3 with TRBJ2-1; 11 bases are a match to TRBD1. Germline trimming cut 3 bases from V and 5 bases from J; bases unmatched to any gene: 3. The CDR3 runs 15 residues. Germline V gene lookup returns CDR1 SGHTA and CDR2 FQGTGA. The CDR3 loop reads CASSLDRGPNNEQFF. The CDR3 DNA reads as TGTGCCAGCAGCTTGGACAGGGGGCCGAACAATGAGCAGTTCTTC.